Sequencing of this TCR beta chain was carried out in a study of T cells after yellow fever vaccination. Across the study: Fractions of limited cellularity were prepared by means of SMART-Seq v4 Ultra Low Input.

Production of TCR cDNA was by 5'RACE template switching, which also added a universal primer site and UMIs. In TCRdb, the 5' RACE reads were re-called with MiXCR into one record per CDR3 protein. Seen here are hundreds of thousands of distinct CDR3 sequences, around 12% observed once, and the top ten hold 15%. Study-level findings and limits: It was a weaker secondary response, yet one that peaked faster, at day 5 versus 15. Post-booster repertoires again held most primary-vaccination clones (about 96% CD4, roughly 88% CD8).

The CDR3 totals 17 residues. With V trimmed by 0 bases and J by 4 bases, 11 bases remained unmatched. The germline V gene has CDR1 KGHSH and CDR2 LQKENI. This clonotype was detected only a few times. Its target is unknown. This chain links TRBV18 with TRBJ2-7; 8 positions match TRBD1. The material sequenced was PBMCs, taken on the day of the yellow fever booster vaccination. This sequence originates from a man aged 25 to 40 who received the YFV17D yellow fever vaccine. This chain's CDR3 is CASSPPGSGGAIYEQYF. As DNA, the CDR3 is TGTGCCAGCTCACCACCGGGTTCAGGGGGCGCAATTTACGAGCAGTACTTC.